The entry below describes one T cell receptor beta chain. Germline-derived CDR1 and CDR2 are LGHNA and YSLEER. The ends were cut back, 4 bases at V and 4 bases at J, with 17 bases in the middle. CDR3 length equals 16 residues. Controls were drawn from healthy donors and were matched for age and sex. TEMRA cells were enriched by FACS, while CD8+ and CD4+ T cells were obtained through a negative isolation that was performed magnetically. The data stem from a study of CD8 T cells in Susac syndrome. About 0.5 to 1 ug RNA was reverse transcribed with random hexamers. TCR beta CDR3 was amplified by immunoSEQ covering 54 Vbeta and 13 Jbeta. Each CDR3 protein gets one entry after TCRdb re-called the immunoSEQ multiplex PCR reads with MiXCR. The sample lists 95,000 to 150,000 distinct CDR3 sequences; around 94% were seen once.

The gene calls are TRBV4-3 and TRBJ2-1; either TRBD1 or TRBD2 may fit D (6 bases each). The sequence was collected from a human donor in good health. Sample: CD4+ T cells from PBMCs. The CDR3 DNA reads TGCGCCAGCAGCCGCACCGTCGGGGGCCAATACAATGAGCAGTTCTTC. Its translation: CASSRTVGGQYNEQFF.